One T cell receptor (beta chain) is described in this entry. Deletions cut 3 bases from V and 4 bases from J, with 16 bases between. CDR3 length: 15 residues. Germline CDR1 SGDLS, CDR2 YYNGEE. This sample was included in a study of T cell responses to AZD1222 COVID-19 vaccine. Method: immunoSEQ multiplex PCR; TCRdb's copy keeps in-frame clones and lacks some. The profile shows 80,000 to 100,000 clones, 80% to 90% of them singletons. This chain connects TRBV9 to TRBJ1-2; a weak D match, TRBD1 (6 bases). The receptor's source is an adult who received the AZD1222 COVID-19 vaccine. The specimen comprised peripheral blood, sampled 28 days after the second AZD1222 dose. The CDR3 loop is CASSGLGQTGYGYTF. The DNA for the CDR3 is TGTGCCAGCAGCGGCTTAGGACAGACTGGCTATGGCTACACCTTC.